Presented here are 28 T cell receptor beta chains from one specimen sequenced in a study of PD-1 and CTLA-4 blockade in melanoma. The protocol was immunoSEQ multiplex PCR, while the TCRdb copy is restricted to in-frame clones and leaves out a portion. The data contain roughly 30,000 clones, more than 85% of them seen just once; the ten biggest clones take up about 9.4%. Sequences were derived from CD8+ T cells from peripheral blood, sampled from a patient given anti-PD-1 treatment. Source of these receptors: a human donor with melanoma.

The chain combines TRBV5-5 with TRBJ2-7; 14 bases align to TRBD2. This CDR3 has 15 residues. Germline CDR1 reads SGHKS; CDR2 reads YYEKEE (reference sequence). V lost 4 bases and J lost 2; bases outside the gene matches: 2. The CDR3 is CASSLGLAGAYEQYF. CDR3 nucleotides: TGTGCCAGCAGCCTGGGACTAGCGGGGGCCTACGAGCAGTACTTC.

The V call is TRBV7-9, the J call TRBJ1-2; D possibly corresponds to TRBD1 (5 bases). Trimming removed 4 bases at V and 8 bases at J, with 14 bases between. The CDR3 extends over 13 amino acids. Looked up from germline, CDR1 is SEHNR and CDR2 is FQNEAQ (reference sequence). The CDR3 bases are TGTGCCAGCAGCTCATCGGGGGATAAGGGCTACACCTTC. Its protein is CASSSSGDKGYTF.

This clone was observed a single time. This chain links TRBV11-2 with TRBJ2-3; D gene ambiguous. CDR1 is SGHAT, CDR2 FQNNGV, per germline. The germline V and J ends were trimmed by 7 bases and 4 bases, with 15 bases remaining between them. This CDR3 is 14 amino acids long. CDR3 loop: CASNPLEAADTQYF. CDR3 DNA: TGTGCCAGCAACCCCTTAGAAGCTGCAGATACGCAGTATTTT.

The rearrangement joins TRBV29-1 to TRBJ2-1; 13 bases fit TRBD2. CDR1 and CDR2 from the germline V gene are SQVTM and ANQGSEA. Unmatched junction bases numbered 7, after V lost 6 bases and J lost 8 bases. CDR3 length: 14 residues. The CDR3 region is CSVLLAGGLDEQFF. The CDR3 nucleotides are TGCAGCGTCCTACTAGCGGGAGGGCTAGATGAGCAGTTCTTC.

Concerning this clone: The junction and the germline gene differ at one end; a read error may be behind it. The V gene is TRBV6-1, the J gene TRBJ2-1; the D is unclear. The CDR3 consists of 15 residues. CDR1 and CDR2 from the germline V gene are MNHNS and SASEGT. The CDR3 nucleotides are TGTGCCAGCAGAGAAGATCAGTCCCCCTACAATGAGCAGTTCTTC. Translated: CASREDQSPYNEQFF.

The chain uses TRBV29-1 and TRBJ1-1, with no clear D. Germline-derived CDR1 and CDR2 are SQVTM and ANQGSEA. The ends were cut back, 7 bases at V and 4 bases at J, with 16 bases in the middle. CDR3 size: 13 residues. For the CDR3, the DNA is TGCAGCGGCCTGACTCGGGTAAGCACTGAAGCTTTCTTT. This encodes CSGLTRVSTEAFF.

The chain uses TRBV7-6 and TRBJ2-1, with 9 bases matching TRBD2. The junction had 6 bases not matched to a gene; V was cut back by 0 bases and J by 6 bases. Germline values: CDR1 SGHVS, CDR2 FNYEAQ. This CDR3 has 16 residues. This CDR3 reads CASSLASGSIANEQFF. In DNA form, the CDR3 reads TGTGCCAGCAGCTTAGCTAGCGGGAGTATCGCCAATGAGCAGTTCTTC.

V usage is TRBV15 and J usage is TRBJ1-5; no clear D. The CDR3 spans 15 residues. V dropped 1 base and J dropped 1 base, with 8 bases sitting between them. Germline CDR1 LNHNV, CDR2 YYDKDF (reference sequence). The CDR3, as DNA: TGTGCCACCAGCAGAGGAGGGAACAGCAATCAGCCCCAGCATTTT. Residues: CATSRGGNSNQPQHF.

This clone appeared a single time. The CDR3, as DNA: TGCGCCAGCAGCCATCTTCCGGGACAGCTGAACACTGAAGCTTTCTTT. Translated: CASSHLPGQLNTEAFF. V is TRBV4-1 and J is TRBJ1-1, with TRBD1 matching 7 bases. This CDR3 region has 16 residues. With V trimmed by 3 bases and J by 0 bases, 7 bases remained unmatched. Germline V gene lookup returns CDR1 MGHRA and CDR2 YSYEKL.

The chain has TRBV19 and TRBJ2-1, with a weak D call TRBD2 (6 bases). The V gene's germline CDR1 is LNHDA and CDR2 SQIVND (reference sequence). Trimming shortened V by 7 bases and J by 2 bases, and 9 bases separated the two germline ends. CDR3 size: 13 residues. CDR3 residues: CASTDYTYNEQFF. The CDR3 nucleotides read TGTGCCAGTACGGACTACACCTACAATGAGCAGTTCTTC. Combining the CDR3 with reference TRBV19 and TRBJ2-1 gives the whole variable domain DGGITQSPKYLFRKEGQNVTLSCEQNLNHDAMYWYRQDPGQGLRLIYYSQIVNDFQKGDIAEGYSVSREKKESFPLTVTSAQKNPTAFYLCASTDYTYNEQFFGPGTRLTVL.

The J gene is TRBJ1-4, the V gene TRBV5-1, with D possibly matching TRBD1 (5 bases). The length of the CDR3 is 15 residues. Trimming took off 0 bases at V and 5 bases at J, with 11 bases between the two ends. From germline, CDR1 is SGHRS and CDR2 YFSETQ. CDR3 DNA sequence: TGCGCCAGCAGCTTGGCGGGGCCACAGAATGAAAAACTGTTTTTT. Protein sequence: CASSLAGPQNEKLFF. The whole variable domain, filled in from reference TRBV5-1 and TRBJ1-4, reads KAGVTQTPRYLIKTRGQQVTLSCSPISGHRSVSWYQQTPGQGLQFLFEYFSETQRNKGNFPGRFSGRQFSNSRSEMNVSTLELGDSALYLCASSLAGPQNEKLFFGSGTQLSVL.

This clone was found once. This rearrangement joins TRBV5-1 to TRBJ2-5; the D is unclear. Germline CDR1 reads SGHRS; CDR2 reads YFSETQ. The V end was cut by 0 bases, the J end by 1 base, with 4 bases between. This CDR3 region has 13 residues. CDR3 amino acids: CASSLESQETQYF. As DNA, the CDR3 is TGCGCCAGCAGCTTGGAGAGCCAAGAGACCCAGTACTTC.

The gene calls are TRBV5-6 and TRBJ2-5; D remains unclear. V was trimmed by 0 bases and J by 1 base, leaving 7 bases between them. The length of the CDR3 is 14 residues. Germline values: CDR1 SGHDT, CDR2 YYEEEE. The CDR3 protein is CASSLALIQETQYF. CDR3 in DNA: TGTGCCAGCAGCTTGGCTCTAATCCAAGAGACCCAGTACTTC.

The chain carries TRBV5-1 and TRBJ2-5; D is unclear. The CDR3 has 15 amino acids. Germline assignment: CDR1 SGHRS and CDR2 YFSETQ. The V gene lost 0 bases and the J gene lost 4 bases, with 13 bases spanning the gap. The CDR3 DNA reads as TGCGCCAGCAGCTTGGGGGAATGGGGTGGAGAGACCCAGTACTTC. Amino acids: CASSLGEWGGETQYF.

CDR3 DNA sequence: TGTGCCAGCAGTGAACTAGGGTTGGGGAACACCGGGGAGCTGTTTTTT. Residues: CASSELGLGNTGELFF. The chain uses TRBV6-1 and TRBJ2-2; no reliable D call. With 2 bases removed from V and 1 base from J, the gap between germline ends came to 11 bases. The CDR3 spans 16 residues. Germline V gene sequence: CDR1 MNHNS, CDR2 SASEGT.

This clone was detected only once. This chain uses TRBV2 with TRBJ2-1; TRBD2 matches at 7 bases. The CDR3 loop spans 15 amino acids. The germline V gene has CDR1 SNHLY and CDR2 FYNNEI. V was pared by 3 bases and J by 4 bases, with 6 bases of the junction left unmatched. CDR3 DNA sequence: TGTGCCAGCAGTGATACGGGCGGGAGATACAATGAGCAGTTCTTC. Translating gives CASSDTGGRYNEQFF.

The chain employs TRBV3-1 (or the pseudogene TRBV3-2) and TRBJ2-7, with 8 bases matching TRBD2. The germline V gene encodes CDR1 LGHDT and CDR2 YNNKEL (reference sequence). Trimming cost V 3 bases and J 0 bases; bases outside gene matches: 7. The CDR3 sequence is 16 residues long. The CDR3, as DNA: TGTGCCAGCAGCCACCTTAGCGGGACTAGCTCCTACGAGCAGTACTTC. Protein: CASSHLSGTSSYEQYF.

This rearrangement joins TRBV19 to TRBJ2-1; a weak D match, TRBD1 (5 bases). V lost 6 bases, J lost 3 bases, and 9 bases lay in between. This CDR3 region has 13 residues. Germline V CDR1 and CDR2: LNHDA, SQIVND (reference sequence). The CDR3 loop reads CASRTGFYNEQFF. Here the CDR3 DNA reads TGTGCCAGTAGAACAGGTTTCTACAATGAGCAGTTCTTC.

The V call is TRBV19, the J call TRBJ2-1, with a possible D match to TRBD2 (5 bases). This CDR3 has 14 residues. Germline assignment: CDR1 LNHDA and CDR2 SQIVND (reference sequence). V was pared by 8 bases and J by 4 bases, with 15 bases between. CDR3 DNA: TGTGCCAGTTCCCCGGACTTACATTACAATGAGCAGTTCTTC. This translates into CASSPDLHYNEQFF.

The CDR3 protein is CASSTVVGETQYF. The CDR3 nucleotides read TGTGCCAGCAGCACGGTGGTGGGAGAGACCCAGTACTTC. The rearrangement joins TRBV12-3 or TRBV12-4 to TRBJ2-5; D gene ambiguous. The ends were cut back, 6 bases at V and 4 bases at J, with 12 bases in the middle. This CDR3 is built from 13 residues.

V gene TRBV9 combines with J gene TRBJ2-1; D is possibly TRBD2 (6 bases). This CDR3 has 14 amino acids. V was shortened by 0 bases and J by 8 bases, with 12 bases between the two germline ends. Germline assignment: CDR1 SGDLS and CDR2 YYNGEE. This chain's CDR3 is CASSVGGGDHEQFF. The CDR3 DNA reads as TGTGCCAGCAGCGTAGGAGGAGGGGATCATGAGCAGTTCTTC.

The chain recombines TRBV5-1 with TRBJ1-6, with D unclear. Germline lookup yields CDR1 SGHRS and CDR2 YFSETQ. V shed 3 bases and J shed 7 bases, with 17 bases lying between them. The length of the CDR3 is 16 residues. The CDR3, as DNA: TGCGCCAGCAGCTCCCCCGAAGGACGGATGAATTCACCCCTCCACTTT. This codes for CASSSPEGRMNSPLHF.

The chain couples TRBV4-1 to TRBJ2-1; tentative D call: TRBD1 (6 bases). The CDR3 consists of 15 residues. Germline CDR1 reads MGHRA; CDR2 reads YSYEKL. V was trimmed by 0 bases and J by 9 bases, leaving 15 bases between them. CDR3 amino acids: CASSQETPQGTEQFF. The CDR3 DNA follows: TGCGCCAGCAGCCAAGAAACCCCGCAGGGGACTGAGCAGTTCTTC.

This sequence joins TRBV4-1 and TRBJ1-3, with D uncertain. CDR1 MGHRA and CDR2 YSYEKL come from the germline V gene. Trimming stripped 0 bases from V and 4 bases from J, with 19 bases between. The CDR3 has 18 residues. The CDR3 protein is CASSQDSVEQHPGNTIYF. The CDR3 DNA reads TGCGCCAGCAGCCAAGATTCGGTGGAACAGCATCCAGGAAACACCATATATTTT.

The chain uses TRBV27 and TRBJ2-1; TRBD2 aligns across 10 bases. Looked up from germline, CDR1 is MNHEY and CDR2 is SMNVEV (reference sequence). After removal of 2 bases from V and 7 bases from J, the junction contained 2 bases not matched to a gene. The CDR3 is 14 residues long. The CDR3 loop reads CASSLLAGENEQFF. In nucleotides, the CDR3 is TGTGCCAGCAGTTTACTAGCGGGAGAAAATGAGCAGTTCTTC.

The chain uses TRBV2 and TRBJ2-7; a possible D gene is TRBD1 (6 bases). In germline, CDR1 is SNHLY, CDR2 FYNNEI. CDR3 length: 12 amino acids. The V and J ends lost 6 bases and 4 bases respectively, with 10 bases between them. The CDR3 reads CASSAGQYEQYF. The DNA of the CDR3 is TGTGCCAGCAGCGCTGGACAGTACGAGCAGTACTTC.

In this sample, this clone turned up a few times. The chain uses TRBV3-1 (or the pseudogene TRBV3-2) and TRBJ2-5; 8 nucleotides match TRBD2. The germline V gene encodes CDR1 LGHDT and CDR2 YNNKEL (reference sequence). This CDR3 has 18 amino acids. Trimming at V came to 0 bases and at J to 0 bases, leaving 9 bases not matched to a gene. This CDR3 reads CASSQDQEREWYQETQYF. The CDR3 DNA is TGTGCCAGCAGCCAAGATCAAGAGCGGGAGTGGTACCAAGAGACCCAGTACTTC.

The genes are TRBV27 and TRBJ2-7; D remains unclear. V was shortened by 6 bases and J by 0 bases, with 12 bases between the two germline ends. The V gene's germline CDR1 is MNHEY and CDR2 SMNVEV (reference sequence). The CDR3 totals 14 residues. This CDR3 is CASSLGVSSYEQYF. Written as DNA, the CDR3 is TGTGCCAGCAGCCTTGGGGTGAGCTCCTACGAGCAGTACTTC.